This TCR beta chain was identified during a study of beta chain features in type 1 diabetes. About the research overall: The patients were much like the healthy donors in age, gender and cell yields. The samples had around 100 million sorted cells examined in all.

General study points: The study found moderately but significantly shorter TCRB CDR3s in all four CD4+ subsets of Type 1 diabetes patients.

cDNA synthesis used the whole RNA isolate, giving expressed TCRB sequences. Some clones are missing from TCRdb's copy, which holds only in-frame ones; the method was immunoSEQ multiplex PCR. The table has hundreds of thousands of clones, 11% to 15% seen once. V was shortened by 1 base and J by 5 bases, with 12 bases between the two germline ends. Germline V gene lookup returns CDR1 MNHEY and CDR2 SMNVEV (reference sequence). The CDR3 is 15 amino acids. This clone showed up just a few times. What it binds is not known. The chain carries TRBV27 and TRBJ2-1; D possibly matches TRBD1 or TRBD2 (5 bases each). The material sequenced was naive CD4+ T cells from blood. The receptor was derived from a man between 18 and 35 years old with type 1 diabetes. The CDR3 nucleotides read TGTGCCAGCAGTTTATTGGGCTCGGGGCACAATGAGCAGTTCTTC. Translated: CASSLLGSGHNEQFF.